The 3 T cell receptor beta chains in this list originate from one sample, sequenced in a study of T cells in Graves' hyperthyroidism and ophthalmopathy. The investigators amplified TCR beta CDR3 regions from RNA transcripts. With the HTBI primer set, the TCR CDR3 went through a first round of RT-PCR. Each CDR3 protein gets one entry after TCRdb re-called the multiplex PCR reads with MiXCR. The repertoire has under 650,000 distinct CDR3 sequences, around 15% of them found once; the top ten carry 3.8%. Sequencing was done on a sample of blood. These receptor sequences come from a woman in her 30s with Graves' hyperthyroidism.

This clonotype was seen more than once but under ten times. Being one base from a much bigger clone, this may be a read error. This chain links TRBV12-3 or TRBV12-4 with TRBJ2-1; D tentatively reads TRBD1 or TRBD2 (7 bases each). This CDR3 region has 17 residues. The CDR3, as DNA: TGTGCCAGCAGTCCGAGGGGAGGGGGCAGCTCCTACGATGAGCAGTTCTTC. Its translation is CASSPRGGGSSYDEQFF.

The chain joins TRBV6-1 to TRBJ1-2; 8 bases align to TRBD1. V gave up 5 bases and J gave up 2 bases; unmatched junction bases: 13. Looked up from germline, CDR1 is MNHNS and CDR2 is SASEGT. This CDR3 contains 17 residues. This chain's CDR3 is CASSPSGWDRTNYGYTF. Here the CDR3 DNA reads TGTGCCAGCAGTCCCTCCGGCTGGGACAGGACAAACTATGGCTACACCTTC.

This clonotype was observed a few times. A much larger clone lies a single base off, so this may be a read error. V usage is TRBV28 and J usage is TRBJ1-2, with TRBD1 matching 11 bases. The CDR3 sequence is 14 residues long. The germline CDR1 and CDR2 sequences are MDHEN and SYDVKM. The CDR3 region has the DNA TGTGCCAGCGGGACAGGGGGGGGACCCTATGGCTGCACCTTC. It translates to CASGTGGGPYGCTF.